Given below is one T cell receptor beta chain in context. Its antigen is unknown. This sample is part of a study of CD8+ T cells in alopecia areata. Overall study context: The study gave treated patients oral tofacitinib at 5 to 10 mg twice daily. Tofacitinib therapy lasting 6 to 18 months was followed by 6 months off drug.

Study-level points and caveats: Normal scalp had lower clonality than lesional scalp, with alopecia totalis/universalis lesions showing this most strongly.

The CDR3 is made up of 14 amino acids. V was clipped by 3 bases and J by 6 bases, with 11 bases between them. Germline V gene data show CDR1 as MNHEY and CDR2 as SMNVEV (reference sequence). Investigators isolated RNA and reverse transcribed it into cDNA to act as the sequencing template. This table comes from immunoSEQ multiplex PCR, and its TCRdb copy is limited to in-frame clones, with some not included. The repertoire holds about 180,000 clones, with about 60% as singletons. This receptor was identified in a human donor with alopecia areata. The chain has TRBV27 and TRBJ2-2; D possibly uses TRBD1 or TRBD2 (5 bases each). The input for sequencing was CD4+ T cells sorted from blood, taken at week 0. CDR3 coding DNA: TGTGCCAGCAGTTTTGAGGGGATAGCCGGGGAGCTGTTTTTT. Translated: CASSFEGIAGELFF.